A selection of T cell receptor beta chains follows, all from one sample in a study of patients and donors after allogeneic stem cell transplantation. TCRdb independently ran MiXCR on the RT-PCR reads; one entry per CDR3 protein. The sample records tens of thousands of distinct CDR3 sequences, around 6.8% being singletons. The sequenced sample consisted of blood, either unsorted or a sorted T cell fraction (not recorded which). The receptors shown here come from a human donor who was either an allogeneic HSCT recipient or a stem cell or donor lymphocyte infusion donor (not recorded which). It is not recorded whose cells these are; they may come from a transplant donor. Both conserved end residues are part of each CDR3. A D gene is named only where the DNA matches it firmly. Some rows mark clone size as missing; the rest say once, few, many or name a class of expanded clone.

CDR3 protein,CDR3 DNA,clone size,D gene,V gene,J gene
CASSVQQGFEQFF,TGTGCCAGCAGCGTTCAACAGGGTTTTGAGCAGTTCTTC,few,NA,TRBV9,TRBJ2-1
CASSSPTGPRETQYF,TGTGCCAGCAGTTCCCCGACAGGGCCCCGTGAGACCCAGTACTTC,few,TRBD1,TRBV6-5,TRBJ2-5
CASSSTGLAAYEQYF,TGTGCCAGCAGTAGCACGGGACTAGCGGCATACGAGCAGTACTTC,many,TRBD2,TRBV6-5,TRBJ2-7
CASITSGTDGYTF,TGTGCCAGCATCACATCAGGGACAGATGGCTACACCTTC,many,TRBD1,TRBV28,TRBJ1-2
CATSASHTDTQYF,TGTGCCACCAGTGCTAGTCACACAGATACGCAGTATTTT,NA,NA,TRBV24-1,TRBJ2-3
CASSQGLAGPGELFF,TGTGCCAGCAGCCAAGGGTTAGCGGGACCCGGGGAGCTGTTTTTT,few,TRBD2,TRBV14,TRBJ2-2
CASSSGGSGANVLTF,TGTGCCAGCAGTTCCGGGGGTTCTGGGGCCAACGTCCTGACTTTC,NA,NA,TRBV28,TRBJ2-6
CASSIGPPFAEQYF,TGTGCCAGTAGTATAGGTCCCCCATTTGCCGAGCAGTACTTC,NA,NA,TRBV19,TRBJ2-7
CASSYSSRANYGYTF,TGTGCCAGCAGTTACTCGAGCAGAGCCAACTATGGCTACACCTTC,many,NA,TRBV6-5,TRBJ1-2
CASSLGRQPQHF,TGTGCCAGCAGCTTAGGTAGGCAGCCCCAGCATTTT,many,NA,TRBV7-9,TRBJ1-5
CASSLGQGGAGTEAFF,TGCGCCAGCAGCTTGGGACAGGGAGGAGCGGGCACTGAAGCTTTCTTT,many,TRBD1,TRBV5-1,TRBJ1-1
CSVVRGSVEQFF,TGCAGCGTTGTGCGGGGGAGCGTTGAGCAGTTCTTC,many,TRBD2,TRBV29-1,TRBJ2-1
CASSYSNAGVRYEQFF,TGTGCCAGCAGTTACTCGAACGCGGGAGTTAGGTATGAGCAGTTCTTC,many,TRBD2,TRBV6-5,TRBJ2-1
CSARTGDGHNEQFF,TGCAGTGCCCGAACGGGAGACGGTCACAATGAGCAGTTCTTC,NA,NA,TRBV20-1,TRBJ2-1
CASSFAREYNEQFF,TGTGCCAGCAGCTTTGCCCGGGAATACAATGAGCAGTTCTTC,many,NA,TRBV7-9,TRBJ2-1
CASSLSGPKETQYF,TGCGCCAGCAGCTTGTCAGGGCCCAAAGAGACCCAGTACTTC,many,NA,TRBV5-1,TRBJ2-5
CAVGTEPYEQYF,TGTGCCGTAGGGACGGAACCCTACGAGCAGTACTTC,NA,NA,TRBV10-3,TRBJ2-7
CSFMMELALGVYNEQFF,TGCAGCTTCATGATGGAACTAGCGTTGGGGGTCTACAATGAGCAGTTCTTC,few,TRBD2,TRBV20-1,TRBJ2-1
CASSFSLAGGNEQFF,TGTGCCAGCAGTTTCAGTCTAGCGGGGGGCAATGAGCAGTTCTTC,few,TRBD2,TRBV27,TRBJ2-1
CSARTTLAKNIQYF,TGCAGTGCGAGGACTACACTAGCCAAAAACATTCAGTACTTC,few,NA,TRBV20-1,TRBJ2-4
CSARAAIAGNTGELFF,TGCAGTGCTAGAGCGGCAATAGCGGGAAACACCGGGGAGCTGTTTTTT,NA,TRBD2,TRBV20-1,TRBJ2-2
CAWSGRLFEKLFF,TGTGCCTGGAGCGGTCGACTGTTTGAAAAACTGTTTTTT,NA,NA,TRBV30,TRBJ1-4
CASSYDALAGAFYEQYF,TGTGCCAGCAGTTACGATGCGCTAGCGGGAGCCTTCTACGAGCAGTACTTC,many,TRBD2,TRBV6-2/TRBV6-3,TRBJ2-7
CASRWQQETQYF,TGTGCCAGCAGGTGGCAGCAAGAGACCCAGTACTTC,few,NA,TRBV28,TRBJ2-5
CASSLAREQFF,TGCGCCAGCAGCTTGGCCCGGGAGCAGTTCTTC,many,NA,TRBV5-1,TRBJ2-1
CASSLGPPNTEAFF,TGTGCCAGCAGCTTAGGGCCTCCCAACACTGAAGCTTTCTTT,many,NA,TRBV7-2,TRBJ1-1
CASSPVGGGRNQPQHF,TGTGCCAGCTCACCCGTCGGGGGGGGTCGCAATCAGCCCCAGCATTTT,many,NA,TRBV18,TRBJ1-5
CASNLRRAKAEAFF,TGTGCCAGCAACCTTCGACGGGCAAAGGCTGAAGCTTTCTTT,many,NA,TRBV28,TRBJ1-1
CASREERGTYNEQFF,TGTGCCAGCAGAGAGGAGCGGGGAACCTACAATGAGCAGTTCTTC,many,TRBD2,TRBV11-3,TRBJ2-1
CASSYGRDRGTDTQYF,TGTGCCAGCAGTTACGGGCGGGACCGGGGCACAGATACGCAGTATTTT,few,NA,TRBV6-5,TRBJ2-3
CSVRSSSYNEQFF,TGCAGTGTTCGCTCTAGCTCCTACAATGAGCAGTTCTTC,NA,NA,TRBV20-1,TRBJ2-1
CASSPGQGGETQYF,TGTGCCAGCAGCCCGGGACAGGGGGGAGAGACCCAGTACTTC,few,TRBD1,TRBV7-9,TRBJ2-5
CASSPSIYEQYF,TGTGCCAGCAGTCCCTCCATCTACGAGCAGTACTTC,many,NA,TRBV12-3/TRBV12-4,TRBJ2-7
CASSVELSGNTIYF,TGTGCCAGCAGCGTAGAGCTGAGCGGAAACACCATATATTTT,many,NA,TRBV9,TRBJ1-3
CASSLVLRGGAYNEQFF,TGCGCCAGCAGCTTGGTCTTGCGGGGAGGCGCCTACAATGAGCAGTTCTTC,NA,NA,TRBV5-1,TRBJ2-1
CASSWGASEKLFF,TGTGCCAGCAGTTGGGGGGCCAGCGAAAAACTGTTTTTT,many,NA,TRBV12-3/TRBV12-4,TRBJ1-4
CASSPWDSPTGELFF,TGTGCCAGCTCACCATGGGACAGCCCCACCGGGGAGCTGTTTTTT,few,TRBD1,TRBV18,TRBJ2-2
CSARTTGYSPLHF,TGCAGTGCTAGAACTACAGGGTATTCACCCCTCCACTTT,many,NA,TRBV20-1,TRBJ1-6
CSANRVLYEQYF,TGCAGTGCGAACAGGGTCCTATACGAGCAGTACTTC,NA,NA,TRBV20-1,TRBJ2-7
CATSRDRQGTGYTF,TGTGCCACCAGCAGAGACCGACAGGGGACGGGCTACACCTTC,many,TRBD1,TRBV15,TRBJ1-2
CSVRGLAWLDTQYF,TGCAGCGTGCGCGGACTAGCGTGGTTGGATACGCAGTATTTT,many,TRBD2,TRBV29-1,TRBJ2-3
CASTLSAGGPTDTQYF,TGTGCCAGTACCCTATCAGCGGGAGGCCCCACAGATACGCAGTATTTT,few,TRBD2,TRBV19,TRBJ2-3
CATSDAGTPGGKTQYF,TGTGCCACCAGTGATGCTGGGACTCCGGGCGGGAAGACCCAGTACTTC,many,NA,TRBV24-1,TRBJ2-5
CASSPDRSHATGELFF,TGCGCCAGCAGCCCCGACAGGAGTCATGCCACCGGGGAGCTGTTTTTT,many,NA,TRBV5-1,TRBJ2-2
CSARVEGYLREQYF,TGCAGTGCTCGAGTCGAGGGGTATTTACGGGAGCAGTACTTC,NA,NA,TRBV20-1,TRBJ2-7
CSARDGQGFPNQPQHF,TGCAGTGCTAGAGATGGGCAGGGTTTCCCCAATCAGCCCCAGCATTTT,NA,NA,TRBV20-1,TRBJ1-5
CASNLAGGNYNEQFF,TGTGCCAGCAACCTAGCGGGAGGGAACTACAATGAGCAGTTCTTC,few,TRBD2,TRBV14,TRBJ2-1
CASGFSDTQYF,TGTGCCAGCGGGTTTTCAGATACGCAGTATTTT,NA,NA,TRBV27,TRBJ2-3